The subject of this entry is one T cell receptor (beta chain). This specimen comes from a study of technical replicates of blood from several donors. V was clipped by 0 bases and J by 6 bases, with 13 bases between them. Germline V gene data show CDR1 as SGHKS and CDR2 as YYEKEE (reference sequence). The CDR3 totals 15 residues. Data came from immunoSEQ multiplex PCR; TCRdb stores just in-frame clones and leaves some out. The repertoire includes roughly 71,000 clones, just under 97% of them detected once, and around 0.24% sits in the top ten. The chain recombines TRBV5-5 with TRBJ2-1, with D possibly being TRBD2 (7 bases). This TCR was sampled from a human donor in good health. Source material: T cells isolated from PBMCs. This chain's CDR3 is CASSLARGGLNEQFF. The CDR3 DNA follows: TGTGCCAGCAGCTTGGCTAGGGGGGGGCTCAATGAGCAGTTCTTC.